Presented here are 11 T cell receptor beta chains from one specimen sequenced in a study of OX40 agonist ivuxolimab in advanced cancers. This table comes from immunoSEQ multiplex PCR, and its TCRdb copy is limited to in-frame clones, with some not included. The sample lists about 66,000 clones; less than 95% were seen once. The source material was CD4+ or CD8+ T cells sorted from blood, sampled in a trial of the OX40 agonist ivuxolimab. The receptors shown here come from an adult with an advanced solid tumor such as melanoma, head and neck, liver or kidney cancer.

This chain links TRBV28 with TRBJ1-2; TRBD1 aligns across 9 bases. Trimming removed 2 bases from V and 4 bases from J; junction bases left unmatched: 8. This CDR3 contains 16 residues. Germline V CDR1 and CDR2: MDHEN, SYDVKM. CDR3 bases: TGTGCCAGCAGTTTAAAGAATCCGGGACAGGGCTATGGCTACACCTTC. This encodes CASSLKNPGQGYGYTF.

V is TRBV6-6 and J is TRBJ1-4; the D gene is possibly TRBD1 (6 bases). The germline V gene encodes CDR1 MNHNY and CDR2 SVGAGI (reference sequence). Trimming took off 2 bases at V and 3 bases at J, with 13 bases between the two ends. The CDR3 is 16 residues long. CDR3 DNA sequence: TGTGCCAGCAGTTACGGGGGGCTGAAATCTAATGAAAAACTGTTTTTT. Translating gives CASSYGGLKSNEKLFF.

This clone came up a few times. V gene TRBV18 combines with J gene TRBJ2-7; the D is unclear. CDR3 length: 15 amino acids. V was clipped by 6 bases and J by 6 bases, with 21 bases between them. The V gene's germline CDR1 is KGHSH and CDR2 LQKENI. The CDR3 region is CASSTYGSGLIEQYF. The CDR3 DNA reads TGTGCCAGCTCCACCTACGGGTCGGGTCTCATCGAGCAGTACTTC. The full variable domain, completed using reference TRBV18 and TRBJ2-7, is NAGVMQNPRHLVRRRGQEARLRCSPMKGHSHVYWYRQLPEEGLKFMVYLQKENIIDESGMPKERFSAEFPKEGPSILRIQQVVRGDSAAYFCASSTYGSGLIEQYFGPGTRLTVT.

There are a few counts of this clone. The chain carries TRBV15 and TRBJ2-5; D ambiguous. The CDR3 runs 13 residues. Trimming removed 5 bases from V and 0 bases from J, with 7 bases in between. Germline CDR1 reads LNHNV; CDR2 reads YYDKDF (reference sequence). CDR3 sequence: CATSVGNQETQYF. The CDR3 region has the DNA TGTGCCACCAGCGTAGGTAACCAAGAGACCCAGTACTTC.

The chain's CDR3 is CASSWAAVRTAFF. The CDR3 DNA is TGTGCCAGCAGCTGGGCGGCCGTCCGGACGGCTTTCTTT. The V and J genes are TRBV7-9 and TRBJ1-1; no clear D gene. This CDR3 region has 13 residues. The V end was cut by 4 bases, the J end by 11 bases, with 17 bases between. Germline-derived CDR1 and CDR2 are SEHNR and FQNEAQ (reference sequence).

The chain combines TRBV10-3 with TRBJ1-1; D might be TRBD1 (5 bases). Germline assignment: CDR1 ENHRY and CDR2 SYGVKD. V was clipped by 6 bases and J by 4 bases, with 18 bases between them. CDR3 length: 15 amino acids. CDR3 region: CAIRSGTRRGTEAFF. The CDR3 nucleotides read TGTGCCATCAGATCCGGGACGCGCCGAGGCACTGAAGCTTTCTTT.

The genes are TRBV2 and TRBJ2-2, with D possibly called TRBD1 or TRBD2 (6 bases each). CDR3 length: 13 residues. CDR1 and CDR2 (germline): SNHLY, FYNNEI. Trimming took off 4 bases at V and 10 bases at J, with 13 bases between the two ends. In DNA form, the CDR3 reads TGTGCCAGCAGTGGGGGGGCCGCGGTGGAGCTGTTTTTT. As protein: CASSGGAAVELFF.

V usage is TRBV5-1 and J usage is TRBJ2-3; no firm D call. The CDR3 extends over 13 amino acids. Trimming left V 1 base short and J 7 bases short, with 10 bases between. CDR1 is SGHRS, CDR2 YFSETQ, per germline. The CDR3 sequence is CASSLSASHTQYF. Here the CDR3 DNA reads TGCGCCAGCAGCTTGTCGGCTTCACATACGCAGTATTTT.

V is TRBV5-6 and J is TRBJ2-3, with D unclear. V was pared by 2 bases and J by 4 bases, with 14 bases between. The germline V gene encodes CDR1 SGHDT and CDR2 YYEEEE. This CDR3 is 15 amino acids long. In DNA, the CDR3 is TGTGCCAGCAGCTTAAAACTAAAACTCGCAGATACGCAGTATTTT. Translating it yields CASSLKLKLADTQYF. Complete variable domain (other parts from reference TRBV5-6 and TRBJ2-3): DAGVTQSPTHLIKTRGQQVTLRCSPKSGHDTVSWYQQALGQGPQFIFQYYEEEERQRGNFPDRFSGHQFPNYSSELNVNALLLGDSALYLCASSLKLKLADTQYFGPGTRLTVL.

This sequence joins TRBV29-1 and TRBJ2-1, with a tentative D call TRBD2 (7 bases). The ends were cut back, 4 bases at V and 15 bases at J, with 13 bases in the middle. The CDR3 contains 10 residues. CDR1 and CDR2 (germline): SQVTM, ANQGSEA. CDR3 in DNA: TGCAGCGTTGCTAACAGGGAGGGGTTCTTC. Amino acids: CSVANREGFF.

V is TRBV27 and J is TRBJ2-7; D is ambiguous. Trimming shortened V by 5 bases and J by 5 bases, and 16 bases separated the two germline ends. Germline values: CDR1 MNHEY, CDR2 SMNVEV (reference sequence). The CDR3 is made up of 14 amino acids. The CDR3: CASSPRLYLNEQYF. The CDR3 region has the DNA TGTGCCAGCAGTCCCCGGCTATATTTGAACGAGCAGTACTTC.